The clone carrying this TCR beta chain was seen many times. Its antigen is not identified. Germline lookup yields CDR1 LGHNT and CDR2 FRNRAP. The CDR3 is 16 residues long. V was clipped by 5 bases and J by 5 bases, with 19 bases between them. Unsorted whole blood yielded blood RNA, and germline DNA was extracted as well. This entry belongs to a study of tumor-infiltrating lymphocytes in primary liver carcinoma. Study overall: The patient group consisted of men and women aged 30 to 69 years. Study conclusions and caveats: Reduced overlap was seen in tumor-adjacent and tumor-blood pairs versus tumor region pairs.

A primer in the constant region served to generate TCR beta cDNA from about 470 ng of total RNA. Slightly modified ARM-PCR served as the procedure for the TCR beta libraries. These libraries came from three rounds of nested multiplex PCR. With TRBV1-TRBV30 forward primers and a C-beta reverse primer, the first two PCR rounds were run for approximately 10 cycles each. TCRdb analysed the multiplex PCR reads with MiXCR anew, one entry per CDR3 protein. Here the sample spans 250,000 to 400,000 distinct CDR3 sequences, about 62% being singletons. The chain joins TRBV12-5 to TRBJ2-4; D gene uncertain. This TCR was recovered from a man in his forties or fifties with primary liver carcinoma and hepatitis B virus infection. Sequencing input: peripheral blood. CDR3 amino acids: CASGPNVTANQNIQYF. Here the CDR3 DNA reads TGTGCTAGTGGTCCAAACGTTACAGCTAACCAAAACATTCAGTACTTC.